One and the same sample provided the 23 T cell receptor beta chains below, sequenced in a study of blood T cell repertoires in COVID-19. Only in-frame clones appear in the TCRdb table, and some are missing; sequencing was by immunoSEQ multiplex PCR. The sample records more than 65,000 clones, 80% being singletons. Sequenced input: peripheral blood. The receptors derive from a man in his 60s with active or convalescent COVID-19.

The rearrangement joins TRBV29-1 to TRBJ1-2; tentative D call: TRBD1 (6 bases). Germline CDR1 reads SQVTM; CDR2 reads ANQGSEA. V was shortened by 6 bases and J by 8 bases, with 22 bases between the two germline ends. This CDR3 region has 14 residues. CDR3: CSVNPAGALWGYTF. The CDR3 DNA reads TGCAGCGTAAATCCCGCAGGGGCCCTTTGGGGCTACACCTTC.

V is TRBV18 and J is TRBJ1-2; TRBD1 agrees at 10 bases. The CDR3 runs 13 residues. Germline V gene lookup returns CDR1 KGHSH and CDR2 LQKENI. V gave up 5 bases and J gave up 12 bases; unmatched junction bases: 9. CDR3 in amino acids: CASSTGMGTGDTF. The CDR3 nucleotides read TGTGCCAGCTCAACAGGGATGGGGACAGGGGACACCTTC.

This clone was counted a few times. The rearrangement uses TRBV5-8 and TRBJ2-2; TRBD1 matches 7 bases. The CDR3 consists of 15 residues. Per germline, CDR1 SGHTS and CDR2 YDEGEE. After removal of 4 bases from V and 4 bases from J, the junction contained 7 bases not matched to a gene. In nucleotides, the CDR3 is TGTGCCAGCAGCCAAGACAGGGCGGGCACCGGGGAGCTGTTTTTT. Translating gives CASSQDRAGTGELFF.

The V gene is TRBV11-3, the J gene TRBJ2-3; D ambiguous. The CDR3 has 15 residues. Trimming shortened V by 1 base and J by 3 bases, and 11 bases separated the two germline ends. Germline CDR1 and CDR2: SGHNT and YENEEA. The CDR3 loop reads CASSLGRISTDTQYF. The DNA of the CDR3 is TGTGCCAGCAGCTTAGGCAGGATTAGTACAGATACGCAGTATTTT.

The gene calls are TRBV19 and TRBJ1-2; D unresolved. Germline V CDR1 and CDR2: LNHDA, SQIVND (reference sequence). V gave up 5 bases and J gave up 4 bases, with 14 bases separating them. The CDR3 runs 14 residues. The CDR3 region is CASSPQERAYGYTF. The CDR3 region has the DNA TGTGCCAGTAGTCCCCAGGAGAGGGCCTATGGCTACACCTTC.

The V and J genes are TRBV2 and TRBJ1-4; the match to TRBD1 covers 7 bases. CDR1 is SNHLY and CDR2 is FYNNEI in the germline V gene. CDR3 length: 13 amino acids. The junction had 3 bases not matched to a gene; V was cut back by 5 bases and J by 6 bases. CDR3 loop: CASSLTGDEKLFF. The CDR3 DNA sequence: TGTGCCAGCAGTTTAACAGGGGATGAAAAACTGTTTTTT.

J is TRBJ2-3 and V is TRBV24-1, with 7 bases lining up with TRBD2. With V trimmed by 5 bases and J by 3 bases, 4 bases remained unmatched. Germline loops: CDR1 KGHDR, CDR2 SFDVKD. The CDR3 totals 14 residues. The CDR3: CATSVTGGTDTQYF. CDR3 bases: TGTGCCACCAGTGTAACGGGGGGAACAGATACGCAGTATTTT.

The chain is built from TRBV7-2 and TRBJ1-6; tentative D call: TRBD1 (6 bases). Germline lookup yields CDR1 SGHTA and CDR2 FQGNSA. Deletions cut 0 bases from V and 10 bases from J, with 16 bases between. This CDR3 comprises 16 residues. DNA for the CDR3: TGTGCCAGCAGCTTAGCTGGTGGCCAGGGGAGATCACCCCTCCACTTT. It yields the protein CASSLAGGQGRSPLHF.

The rearrangement links TRBV7-9 to TRBJ1-1, with a possible D match to TRBD1 (5 bases). Trimming left V 1 base short and J 0 bases short, with 12 bases between. Germline values: CDR1 SEHNR, CDR2 FQNEAQ (reference sequence). The CDR3 extends over 16 amino acids. The CDR3 DNA follows: TGTGCCAGCAGCTTAGGGGGGGTCGGAATGAACACTGAAGCTTTCTTT. Protein sequence: CASSLGGVGMNTEAFF.

This rearrangement joins TRBV5-1 to TRBJ1-1; D remains unclear. This CDR3 comprises 15 residues. V was pared by 2 bases and J by 4 bases, with 15 bases between. The germline CDR1 and CDR2 sequences are SGHRS and YFSETQ. CDR3 residues: CASSFLDPGGTEAFF. CDR3 nucleotides: TGCGCCAGCAGCTTTCTCGACCCCGGCGGCACTGAAGCTTTCTTT. The full variable domain, completed using reference TRBV5-1 and TRBJ1-1, is KAGVTQTPRYLIKTRGQQVTLSCSPISGHRSVSWYQQTPGQGLQFLFEYFSETQRNKGNFPGRFSGRQFSNSRSEMNVSTLELGDSALYLCASSFLDPGGTEAFFGQGTRLTVV.

The rearrangement uses TRBV5-4 and TRBJ2-3; a weak D match, TRBD2 (6 bases). The CDR3 consists of 15 residues. The germline CDR1 and CDR2 sequences are SGHNT and YYREEE (reference sequence). Trimming took off 0 bases at V and 0 bases at J, with 8 bases between the two ends. The CDR3 nucleotides read TGTGCCAGCAGCTTGGCCCGGGGGAGCACAGATACGCAGTATTTT. It translates to CASSLARGSTDTQYF.

The chain recombines TRBV2 with TRBJ1-1; D is ambiguous. The CDR3 sequence is 12 residues long. Trimming removed 8 bases from V and 2 bases from J, with 9 bases in between. CDR1 and CDR2 from the germline V gene are SNHLY and FYNNEI. This chain's CDR3 is CASSLTNTEAFF. CDR3 in DNA: TGTGCCAGCTCCCTCACTAACACTGAAGCTTTCTTT. The full variable domain, rest sourced from reference TRBV2 and TRBJ1-1, is EPEVTQTPSHQVTQMGQEVILRCVPISNHLYFYWYRQILGQKVEFLVSFYNNEISEKSEIFDDQFSVERPDGSNFTLKIRSTKLEDSAMYFCASSLTNTEAFFGQGTRLTVV.

The rearrangement joins TRBV7-9 to TRBJ1-1; D is possibly TRBD1 (5 bases). The CDR3 sequence is 15 residues long. The germline CDR1 and CDR2 sequences are SEHNR and FQNEAQ (reference sequence). V lost 1 base and J 4 bases, leaving 13 bases between the germline ends. The CDR3 loop is CASSLVSGGTTEAFF. The CDR3 DNA reads TGTGCCAGCAGCTTAGTATCGGGGGGTACCACTGAAGCTTTCTTT.

This chain uses TRBV2 with TRBJ1-4, with TRBD1 matching over 8 bases. The CDR3 contains 15 residues. V gave up 4 bases and J gave up 6 bases; unmatched junction bases: 7. Germline V gene sequence: CDR1 SNHLY, CDR2 FYNNEI. The CDR3 protein is CASSGTGFVDEKLFF. As DNA, the CDR3 is TGTGCCAGCAGTGGGACAGGGTTTGTCGATGAAAAACTGTTTTTT.

The V gene is TRBV18, the J gene TRBJ2-5; 8 nucleotides align to TRBD1. Unmatched junction bases numbered 10, after V lost 3 bases and J lost 4 bases. In germline, CDR1 is KGHSH, CDR2 LQKENI. There are 16 residues in the CDR3. In nucleotides, the CDR3 is TGTGCCAGCTCACCGGCAGGGGGCGTAGTCGGAGAGACCCAGTACTTC. Amino acid sequence: CASSPAGGVVGETQYF.

This clone occurred once. The rearrangement joins TRBV9 to TRBJ2-3, with 7 bases matching TRBD1. Germline CDR1 SGDLS, CDR2 YYNGEE. CDR3 length: 16 residues. Trimming removed 0 bases from V and 2 bases from J; junction bases left unmatched: 6. CDR3: CASSVGGQGVTDTQYF. The CDR3 DNA reads TGTGCCAGCAGCGTAGGGGGGCAGGGGGTCACAGATACGCAGTATTTT.

This rearrangement joins TRBV7-9 to TRBJ1-2; D uncertain. Per germline, CDR1 SEHNR and CDR2 FQNEAQ (reference sequence). CDR3 length equals 16 residues. Between the trimmed V and J ends, which lost 5 bases and 0 bases, there was a span of 16 bases. The CDR3 region has the DNA TGTGCCAGCAGCCCCGGACGGACTAATGCTAACTATGGCTACACCTTC. Protein sequence: CASSPGRTNANYGYTF.

The chain couples TRBV12-3 or TRBV12-4 to TRBJ2-5; TRBD1 is a possible D gene (6 bases). Between the trimmed V and J ends, which lost 6 bases and 1 base, there was a span of 9 bases. The CDR3 runs to 13 residues. The CDR3 DNA reads as TGTGCCAGCAGCGGGACACCCCAAGAGACCCAGTACTTC. This codes for CASSGTPQETQYF.

This clone was seen just once. In DNA, the CDR3 is TGTGCCAGCAGCGCCACACGTTCAGGCACCGGGGAGCTGTTTTTT. It translates to CASSATRSGTGELFF. The rearrangement links TRBV9 to TRBJ2-2, with D unclear. CDR1 SGDLS and CDR2 YYNGEE come from the germline V gene. The V end was cut by 3 bases, the J end by 4 bases, with 13 bases between. CDR3 length equals 15 residues. The full variable domain, completed using reference TRBV9 and TRBJ2-2, is DSGVTQTPKHLITATGQRVTLRCSPRSGDLSVYWYQQSLDQGLQFLIQYYNGEERAKGNILERFSAQQFPDLHSELNLSSLELGDSALYFCASSATRSGTGELFFGEGSRLTVL.

The chain uses TRBV18 and TRBJ1-3; a possible D gene is TRBD1 (5 bases). The V end was cut by 6 bases, the J end by 2 bases, with 14 bases between. CDR3 length: 15 residues. Germline V lookup: CDR1 KGHSH, CDR2 LQKENI. The CDR3 coding sequence is TGTGCCAGCTCGCCTACAATAGGGGCTGGAAACACCATATATTTT. Translation: CASSPTIGAGNTIYF.

The chain combines TRBV9 with TRBJ2-2; tentative D call: TRBD2 (5 bases). Germline V gene lookup returns CDR1 SGDLS and CDR2 YYNGEE. The V gene lost 0 bases and the J gene lost 6 bases, with 12 bases spanning the gap. This CDR3 is built from 15 residues. The CDR3, as DNA: TGTGCCAGCAGCGTAGACCTTAGGGAGCCCGGGGAGCTGTTTTTT. Translation: CASSVDLREPGELFF.

The chain links TRBV29-1 to TRBJ2-4; 10 bases map to TRBD1. Losses at the gene ends were 7 bases for V and 5 bases for J; bases not matched to a gene: 2. The CDR3 length is 12 residues. Germline lookup yields CDR1 SQVTM and CDR2 ANQGSEA. As DNA, the CDR3 is TGCAGCGCCGGGACAGGGGAAAACATTCAGTACTTC. Its translation: CSAGTGENIQYF.

This clone is a singleton in its sample. The CDR3 DNA sequence: TGTGCCAGCAGCTCCTCTGACGGGGGTACCTTC. The encoded protein is CASSSSDGGTF. This rearrangement joins TRBV7-9 to TRBJ1-2, with a tentative D call TRBD1 (5 bases). The V and J ends lost 4 bases and 14 bases respectively, with 14 bases between them. CDR1 and CDR2 (germline): SEHNR, FQNEAQ (reference sequence). This CDR3 spans 11 amino acids.